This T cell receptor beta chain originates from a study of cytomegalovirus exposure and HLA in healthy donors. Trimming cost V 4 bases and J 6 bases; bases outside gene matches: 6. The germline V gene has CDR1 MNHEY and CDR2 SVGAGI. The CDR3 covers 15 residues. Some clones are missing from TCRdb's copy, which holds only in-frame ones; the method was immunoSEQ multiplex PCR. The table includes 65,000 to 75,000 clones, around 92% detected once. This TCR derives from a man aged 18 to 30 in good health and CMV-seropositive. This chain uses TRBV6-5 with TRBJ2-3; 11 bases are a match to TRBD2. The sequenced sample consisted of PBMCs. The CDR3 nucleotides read TGTGCCAGCAGTTCACTAGCGGGAGTCACGGATACGCAGTATTTT. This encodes CASSSLAGVTDTQYF.